This entry concerns a single T cell receptor (beta chain). Treatment specified: 19 received Ad26.COV2.S at low or high dose, single or two shots; several received placebo; per-sample allocation not given. All samples were drawn on day 63, counting from the first vaccine or placebo injection. Boston hosted the donor, who was an adult aged 18-55 years. Germline V CDR1 and CDR2: MNHEY, SVGEGT. The CDR3 is 15 residues long. J lost 4 bases, V lost 6 bases, and 8 bases had no gene match. Clones were sequenced by immunoSEQ multiplex PCR, and TCRdb holds only the in-frame ones, with some missing. This table holds fewer than 400,000 clones, 85% to 90% found once. The data belong to a study of Ad26.COV2.S vaccination and SARS-CoV-2 variants.

This clonotype originated in a person aged 18-60 years who received the Ad26.COV2.S COVID-19 vaccine or a placebo. The chain joins TRBV6-2 or TRBV6-3 to TRBJ1-2; TRBD1 agrees at 10 bases. This material consisted of peripheral blood, taken in a trial of Ad26.COV2.S vaccine versus placebo. The CDR3 here is CASSLTGTGVYGYTF. CDR3 in DNA: TGTGCCAGCAGCCTTACCGGGACAGGGGTCTATGGCTACACCTTC.